This TCR beta chain is from a study of T cell repertoires in cytomegalovirus infection. Turning to the study itself: Shared public TCR beta signatures pointed to both CMV infection and a matching HLA type. Overall study findings and caveats: Dominant in the ex vivo response were TCR beta clonotypes restricted by HLA-C and specific for CMV.

Trimming pared 4 bases from V and 2 bases from J, leaving 9 bases between. The germline V gene has CDR1 SGHNT and CDR2 YYREEE (reference sequence). This CDR3 is 13 amino acids long. TCRdb reprocessed the reads via MiXCR and lists one record per CDR3 protein. The sample has about 830,000 distinct CDR3 sequences; about 30% are singletons. As concerns this clonotype: Its cognate antigen is unknown.

The sample consisted of cultured CD8+ T cells from PBMCs, taken from culture after CMV antigen stimulation. The sequence was collected from a human donor in good health (CMV status not recorded). Some clones in this sample may be carry-over from other donors' samples. The rearrangement links TRBV5-4 to TRBJ2-5; possibly TRBD1 for D (5 bases). This CDR3 is CASSPRQQETQYF. DNA of the CDR3: TGTGCCAGCAGCCCAAGACAGCAAGAGACCCAGTACTTC.